What follows are 5 T cell receptor beta chains derived from one specimen sequenced in a study of T cell repertoires in cytomegalovirus infection (dated by TCRdb to the late 2010s). TCRdb records Illumina HiSeq 1500 as the sequencer. The public reads were reanalyzed by TCRdb: fastp trimming at Q25, MiXCR alignment, in-frame beta chains only. Every entry covers one CDR3 protein and lists the most common genes and DNA from its rows. The sample contains approximately 76,000 distinct CDR3 sequences, around 3.5% of them found a single time. Approximately 5% of the sample lies in the top ten. Sequenced: PBMCs. These receptors all stem from a human donor in good health (CMV status not recorded). Some clones in this sample may be carry-over from other donors' samples.

This clonotype was found many times. The rearrangement links TRBV7-2 to TRBJ2-7; 11 bases are shared with TRBD2. The length of the CDR3 is 15 residues. With V trimmed by 6 bases and J by 1 base, 5 bases remained unmatched. CDR1 is SGHTA and CDR2 is FQGNSA in the germline V gene. The CDR3 nucleotides read TGTGCCAGCAGTCGATCTAGCGGGGGGTCCTACGAGCAGTACTTC. It yields the protein CASSRSSGGSYEQYF.

This clonotype was seen repeatedly, ten times or more. The V gene is TRBV2, the J gene TRBJ2-7; 7 bases are a match to TRBD1. CDR3 size: 14 residues. J lost 2 bases, V lost 7 bases, and 8 bases had no gene match. Germline V gene data show CDR1 as SNHLY and CDR2 as FYNNEI. CDR3 in amino acids: CASIDRDRPYEQYF. The CDR3 DNA sequence: TGTGCCAGCATCGACCGGGACAGACCCTACGAGCAGTACTTC. Full variable domain (rest looked up from reference TRBV2 and TRBJ2-7): EPEVTQTPSHQVTQMGQEVILRCVPISNHLYFYWYRQILGQKVEFLVSFYNNEISEKSEIFDDQFSVERPDGSNFTLKIRSTKLEDSAMYFCASIDRDRPYEQYFGPGTRLTVT.

This clonotype was counted many times. The chain recombines TRBV7-2 with TRBJ2-5; tentative D call: TRBD2 (5 bases). CDR3 size: 17 residues. CDR1 is SGHTA, CDR2 FQGNSA, per germline. Trimming took off 5 bases at V and 1 base at J, with 20 bases between the two ends. This chain's CDR3 is CASSLASGIYSQETQYF. The CDR3 DNA is TGTGCCAGCAGCCTGGCCTCGGGGATCTATAGCCAAGAGACCCAGTACTTC.

This clonotype was recorded many times. The rearrangement links TRBV9 to TRBJ1-6; D not resolved. CDR1 is SGDLS and CDR2 is YYNGEE in the germline V gene. The CDR3 has 13 residues. With 0 bases removed from V and 10 bases from J, the gap between germline ends came to 8 bases. DNA for the CDR3: TGTGCCAGCAGCGTAGGAACTCCCTCACCCCTCCACTTT. Encoded protein: CASSVGTPSPLHF.

Ten or more counts support this clonotype. The V and J genes are TRBV4-3 and TRBJ2-7; 7 bases map to TRBD1. The junction had 9 bases not matched to a gene; V was cut back by 4 bases and J by 3 bases. The CDR3 sequence is 15 residues long. Germline CDR1 is LGHNA and CDR2 is YSLEER. The CDR3 here is CASSRLGAGGYEQYF. In DNA, the CDR3 is TGCGCCAGCAGCCGCCTCGGGGCAGGGGGCTACGAGCAGTACTTC.